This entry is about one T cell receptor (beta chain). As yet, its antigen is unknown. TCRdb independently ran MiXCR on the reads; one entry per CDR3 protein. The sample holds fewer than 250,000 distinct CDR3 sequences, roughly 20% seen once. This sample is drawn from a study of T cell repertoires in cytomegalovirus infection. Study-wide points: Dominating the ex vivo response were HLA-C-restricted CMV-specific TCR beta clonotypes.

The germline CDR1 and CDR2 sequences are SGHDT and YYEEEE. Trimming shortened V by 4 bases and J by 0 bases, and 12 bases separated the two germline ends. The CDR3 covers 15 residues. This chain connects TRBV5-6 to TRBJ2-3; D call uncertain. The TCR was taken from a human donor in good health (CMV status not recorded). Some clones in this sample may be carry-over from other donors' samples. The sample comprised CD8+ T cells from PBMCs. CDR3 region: CASSPLIVSTDTQYF. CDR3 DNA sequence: TGTGCCAGCAGCCCTCTAATAGTAAGCACAGATACGCAGTATTTT.